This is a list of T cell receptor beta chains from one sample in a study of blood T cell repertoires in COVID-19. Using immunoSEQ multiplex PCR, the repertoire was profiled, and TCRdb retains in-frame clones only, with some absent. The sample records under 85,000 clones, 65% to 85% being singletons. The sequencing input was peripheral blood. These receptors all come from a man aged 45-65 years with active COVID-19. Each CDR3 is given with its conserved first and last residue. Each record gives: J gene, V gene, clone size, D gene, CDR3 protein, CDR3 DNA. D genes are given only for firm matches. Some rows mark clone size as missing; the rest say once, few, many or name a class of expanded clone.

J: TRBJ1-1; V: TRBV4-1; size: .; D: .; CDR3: CASSQRFGEAFF; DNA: TGCGCCAGCAGCCAACGTTTCGGAGAGGCTTTCTTT
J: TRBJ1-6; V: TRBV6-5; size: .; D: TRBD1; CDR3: CASSRQGGLNSPLHF; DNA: TGTGCCAGCAGTAGACAGGGAGGCTTGAATTCACCCCTCCACTTT
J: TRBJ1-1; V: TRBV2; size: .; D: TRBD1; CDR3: CASDRQGGTEAFF; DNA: TGTGCCAGCGATCGACAGGGGGGGACTGAAGCTTTCTTT
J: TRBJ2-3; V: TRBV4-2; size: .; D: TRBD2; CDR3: CASSQDLVSGGRTDTQYF; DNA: TGTGCCAGCAGCCAAGATTTGGTTAGCGGGGGCCGCACAGATACGCAGTATTTT
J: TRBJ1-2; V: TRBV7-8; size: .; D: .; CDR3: CASSLASGGSGYTF; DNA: TGTGCCAGCAGCTTAGCATCAGGCGGGAGCGGCTACACCTTC
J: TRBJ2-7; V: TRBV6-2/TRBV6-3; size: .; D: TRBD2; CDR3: CASSYSTQTSVEVSYEQYF; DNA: TGTGCCAGCAGTTACTCGACCCAAACTAGCGTAGAGGTCTCCTACGAGCAGTACTTC
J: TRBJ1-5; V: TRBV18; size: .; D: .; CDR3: CASSPVGLQQPQHF; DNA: TGTGCCAGCTCACCAGTGGGGCTCCAACAGCCCCAGCATTTT
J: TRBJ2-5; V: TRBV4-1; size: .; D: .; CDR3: CASSQEQGGETQYF; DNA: TGCGCCAGCAGCCAAGAACAAGGAGGAGAGACCCAGTACTTC
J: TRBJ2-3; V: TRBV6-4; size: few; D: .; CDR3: CASSPDWTAGAPTDTQYF; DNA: TGTGCCAGCAGTCCCGACTGGACGGCGGGGGCGCCCACAGATACGCAGTATTTT
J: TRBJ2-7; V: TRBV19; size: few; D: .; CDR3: CASSMSRDSYEQYF; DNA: TGTGCCAGTAGTATGTCCCGCGACTCCTACGAGCAGTACTTC
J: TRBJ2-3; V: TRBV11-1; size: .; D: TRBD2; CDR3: CASSLISRGGSDTQYF; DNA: TGTGCCAGCAGCTTAATATCCCGGGGGGGCAGCGATACGCAGTATTTT
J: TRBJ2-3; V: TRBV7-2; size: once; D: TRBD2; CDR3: CASSALAGAPDTQYF; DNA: TGTGCCAGCAGCGCACTAGCGGGAGCACCAGATACGCAGTATTTT
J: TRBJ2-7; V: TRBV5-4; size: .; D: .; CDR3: CASSPGPTGGYEQYF; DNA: TGTGCCAGCAGCCCTGGACCGACAGGCGGCTACGAGCAGTACTTC
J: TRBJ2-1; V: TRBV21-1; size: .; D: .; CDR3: CASSKVGLALRTGYNEQFF; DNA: TGTGCCAGCAGCAAAGTAGGCCTAGCTCTACGAACGGGTTACAATGAGCAGTTCTTC
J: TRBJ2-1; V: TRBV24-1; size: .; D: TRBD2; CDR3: CATRTSGKYNEQFF; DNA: TGTGCCACCAGGACTAGCGGGAAATACAATGAGCAGTTCTTC
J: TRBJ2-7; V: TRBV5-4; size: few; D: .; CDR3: CASSLQGSSYEQYF; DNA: TGTGCCAGCAGCTTGCAGGGGAGCTCCTACGAGCAGTACTTC
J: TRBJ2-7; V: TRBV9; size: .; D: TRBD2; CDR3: CASSVEAGGPYEQYF; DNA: TGTGCCAGCAGCGTAGAGGCGGGAGGGCCCTACGAGCAGTACTTC
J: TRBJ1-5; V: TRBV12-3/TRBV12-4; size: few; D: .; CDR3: CASSSGGQPQHF; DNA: TGTGCCAGCAGTTCGGGTGGACAGCCCCAGCATTTT
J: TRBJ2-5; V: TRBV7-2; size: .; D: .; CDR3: CASSSAGRGDGETQYF; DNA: TGTGCCAGCAGCTCCGCTGGGCGCGGGGACGGGGAGACCCAGTACTTC
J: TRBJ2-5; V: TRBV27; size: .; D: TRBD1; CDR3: CASSSTGAIRETQYF; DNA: TGTGCCAGCAGTTCCACAGGGGCGATCCGGGAGACCCAGTACTTC
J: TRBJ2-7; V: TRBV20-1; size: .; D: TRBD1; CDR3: CSARQGYEQYF; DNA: TGCAGTGCCCGACAGGGCTACGAGCAGTACTTC
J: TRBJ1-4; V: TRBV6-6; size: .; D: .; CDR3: CASSLSSPDISTNEKLFF; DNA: TGTGCCAGCAGTCTCAGTTCCCCGGACATCAGCACTAATGAAAAACTGTTTTTT
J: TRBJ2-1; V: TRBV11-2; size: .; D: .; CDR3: CASSLGGRPGEQFF; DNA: TGTGCCAGCAGCCTGGGAGGCCGCCCGGGTGAGCAGTTCTTC
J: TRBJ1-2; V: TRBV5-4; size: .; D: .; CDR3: CASSLDSLPAGYTF; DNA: TGTGCCAGCAGCTTGGACTCACTACCGGCCGGCTACACCTTC
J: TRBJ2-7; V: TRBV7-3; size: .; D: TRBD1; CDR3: CASSTLGTGGYEQYF; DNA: TGTGCCAGCAGCACTCTGGGGACAGGGGGCTACGAGCAGTACTTC
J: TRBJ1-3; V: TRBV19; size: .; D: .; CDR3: CASRQGPSGNTIYF; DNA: TGTGCCAGTAGACAGGGCCCCTCTGGAAACACCATATATTTT
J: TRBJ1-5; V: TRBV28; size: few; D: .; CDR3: CASKRSNQPQHF; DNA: TGTGCCAGCAAGAGGAGCAATCAGCCCCAGCATTTT
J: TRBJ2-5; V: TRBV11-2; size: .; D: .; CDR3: CASSPHETQYF; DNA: TGTGCCAGCAGCCCCCATGAGACCCAGTACTTC
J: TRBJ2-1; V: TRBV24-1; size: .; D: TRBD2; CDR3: CATSDSGLDGDEQFF; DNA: TGTGCCACCAGTGATTCCGGACTAGATGGGGATGAGCAGTTCTTC
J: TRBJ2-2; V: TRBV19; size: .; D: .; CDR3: CASSIDHPGNTGELFF; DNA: TGTGCCAGTAGTATAGATCACCCGGGGAACACCGGGGAGCTGTTTTTT
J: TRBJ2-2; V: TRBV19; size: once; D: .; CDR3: CASSFSVNTGELFF; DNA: TGTGCCAGTAGTTTCAGCGTTAACACCGGGGAGCTGTTTTTT
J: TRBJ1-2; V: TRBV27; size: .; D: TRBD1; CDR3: CASSSTDRNFGYTF; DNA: TGTGCCAGCAGTTCGACGGACAGGAACTTTGGCTACACCTTC
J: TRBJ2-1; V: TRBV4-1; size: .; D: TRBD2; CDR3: CASSQEGSGGYNEQFF; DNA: TGCGCCAGCAGCCAAGAAGGGAGCGGGGGGTACAATGAGCAGTTCTTC